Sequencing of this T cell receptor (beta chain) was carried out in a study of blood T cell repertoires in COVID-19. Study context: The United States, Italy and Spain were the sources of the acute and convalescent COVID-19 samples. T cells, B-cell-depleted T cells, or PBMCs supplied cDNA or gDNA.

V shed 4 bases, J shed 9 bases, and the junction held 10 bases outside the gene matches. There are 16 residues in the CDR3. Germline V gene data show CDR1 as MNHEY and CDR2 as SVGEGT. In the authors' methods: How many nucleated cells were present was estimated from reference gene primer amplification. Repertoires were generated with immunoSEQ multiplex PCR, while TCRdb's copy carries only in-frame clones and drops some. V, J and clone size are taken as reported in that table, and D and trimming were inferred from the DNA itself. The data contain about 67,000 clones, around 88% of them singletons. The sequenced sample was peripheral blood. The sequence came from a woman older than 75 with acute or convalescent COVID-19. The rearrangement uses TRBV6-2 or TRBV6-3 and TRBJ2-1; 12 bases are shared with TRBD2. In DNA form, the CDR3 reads TGTGCCAGCAGTTCCTGGACTAGCGGGATTGTCGGTGAGCAGTTCTTC. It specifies CASSSWTSGIVGEQFF.